This T cell receptor (beta chain) was sequenced for a study of T cell repertoires in cytomegalovirus infection. Background on the study: The study used recently identified HLA-C-restricted and well-studied HLA-B-restricted CMV epitopes. Through public TCR beta signatures, both CMV infection and matching HLA type were indicated. General study results and limits: HLA-C-restricted, CMV-specific TCR beta clonotypes were dominant ex vivo. Summed frequency of shared TCR beta families picked out CMV carriers who also had the relevant HLA.

TCRdb analysed the reads with MiXCR anew, one entry per CDR3 protein. The sample has approximately 730,000 distinct CDR3 sequences, almost 30% seen once. This clonotype appeared many times. The antigen remains undetermined. Per germline, CDR1 SGHVS and CDR2 FQNEAQ. The V end lost 4 bases, the J end lost 6 bases, and 27 bases lay between the germline ends. The CDR3 contains 18 residues. The clonotype comes from a human donor in good health (CMV status not recorded). Some clones in this sample may be carry-over from other donors' samples. Specimen: cultured CD8+ T cells from PBMCs, collected from culture after CMV antigen stimulation. The chain joins TRBV7-8 to TRBJ1-2; D may be TRBD1 (5 bases). CDR3 sequence: CASSSARTPGTPRHGYTF. In DNA, the CDR3 is TGTGCCAGCAGCTCGGCGAGGACCCCCGGGACCCCGCGGCATGGCTACACCTTC.